The next 32 T cell receptor beta chains were all read from a single sample in a study of human T cells and chemical hapten exposure. In TCRdb, the RACE reads were re-called with MiXCR into one record per CDR3 protein. The table shows some 170,000 distinct CDR3 sequences, with around 22% occurring only once. Sample time point: patch test 1, 2 weeks after DPC sensitization. Treatment indicated: therapeutic diphenylcyclopropenone sensitization with weekly scalp DPC. The sample here was whole blood, taken in connection with sensitization to the hapten diphenylcyclopropenone (DPC). The receptor set was obtained from a woman in her forties or fifties with alopecia areata. Some clones in this sample may be carry-over from other donors' samples.

A few counts support this clonotype. The CDR3 DNA sequence: TGCAGCGTATGGACAGTGAACACTGAAGCTTTCTTT. This sequence encodes CSVWTVNTEAFF. This sequence joins TRBV29-1 and TRBJ1-1; perhaps TRBD1 as D (6 bases). CDR1 and CDR2 (germline): SQVTM, ANQGSEA. This CDR3 region has 12 residues. V shed 6 bases and J shed 0 bases, with 8 bases lying between them.

This clonotype was picked up many times. V gene TRBV14 combines with J gene TRBJ2-7; D is ambiguous. The CDR3 totals 13 residues. The V end lost 0 bases, the J end lost 2 bases, and 5 bases lay between the germline ends. The germline CDR1 and CDR2 sequences are SGHDN and FVKESK. DNA of the CDR3: TGTGCCAGCAGCCAAGAAAGGCCCTACGAGCAGTACTTC. It translates to CASSQERPYEQYF.

This clonotype was seen a handful of times. This rearrangement joins TRBV3-1 to TRBJ1-2; TRBD1 matches 7 bases. Germline V CDR1 and CDR2: LGHDT, YNNKEL (reference sequence). Germline trimming cut 1 base from V and 6 bases from J; bases unmatched to any gene: 2. This CDR3 region has 13 residues. CDR3 residues: CASSQGQGNGYTF. DNA for the CDR3: TGTGCCAGCAGCCAAGGACAGGGTAATGGCTACACCTTC.

This clonotype has more than one count but fewer than ten. The rearrangement uses TRBV3-1 and TRBJ1-2; D is possibly TRBD1 (5 bases). CDR3 length: 15 residues. CDR1 LGHDT and CDR2 YNNKEL come from the germline V gene (reference sequence). V was trimmed by 0 bases and J by 7 bases, leaving 15 bases between them. Written as DNA, the CDR3 is TGTGCCAGCAGCCAAGATCTCGCCAGGGTCTCTGGCTACACCTTC. Amino acid sequence: CASSQDLARVSGYTF.

The sample holds one count of this clonotype. The rearrangement joins TRBV5-1 to TRBJ2-1; 7 bases fit TRBD2. V lost 1 base, J lost 9 bases, and 7 bases stayed unmatched. In germline, CDR1 is SGHRS, CDR2 YFSETQ. The CDR3 length is 14 residues. CDR3 sequence (DNA): TGCGCCAGCAGCTTGATCTCGCGGGAGAGTGAGCAGTTCTTC. Amino acid sequence: CASSLISRESEQFF.

The chain links TRBV4-1 to TRBJ2-1; 12 bases fit TRBD2. Per the germline V gene, CDR1 is MGHRA and CDR2 is YSYEKL. CDR3 size: 17 residues. V was clipped by 0 bases and J by 7 bases; unmatched bases: 7. DNA of the CDR3: TGCGCCAGCAGCCAAGACCCTTACGGACTAGCGGGAAATGAGCAGTTCTTC. Amino acid sequence: CASSQDPYGLAGNEQFF.

This clonotype has more than one count but fewer than ten. The V gene is TRBV19, the J gene TRBJ1-3; D is ambiguous. The V end was cut by 7 bases, the J end by 0 bases, with 13 bases between. Germline assignment: CDR1 LNHDA and CDR2 SQIVND (reference sequence). The CDR3 runs to 15 residues. CDR3 residues: CASNAGPFSGNTIYF. DNA for the CDR3: TGTGCCAGTAACGCCGGACCTTTCTCTGGAAACACCATATATTTT.

This rearrangement joins TRBV20-1 to TRBJ1-1; no reliable D call. In germline, CDR1 is DFQATT, CDR2 SNEGSKA (reference sequence). Trimming took 3 bases from V and 1 from J, leaving 6 bases between them. The CDR3 consists of 12 residues. In DNA form, the CDR3 reads TGCAGTGCTAGCCGGACGAACACTGAAGCTTTCTTT. It is translated as CSASRTNTEAFF.

The rearrangement joins TRBV28 to TRBJ1-5; D may be TRBD1 (5 bases). CDR1 is MDHEN and CDR2 is SYDVKM in the germline V gene. This CDR3 has 14 amino acids. The ends were cut back, 2 bases at V and 4 bases at J, with 9 bases in the middle. The CDR3: CASSLVTANQPQHF. The CDR3, as DNA: TGTGCCAGCAGTTTAGTGACAGCGAATCAGCCCCAGCATTTT. Looking up the rest from reference TRBV28 and TRBJ1-5 gives the full variable domain: DVKVTQSSRYLVKRTGEKVFLECVQDMDHENMFWYRQDPGLGLRLIYFSYDVKMKEKGDIPEGYSVSREKKERFSLILESASTNQTSMYLCASSLVTANQPQHFGDGTRLSIL.

This clonotype was counted between two and nine times. This sequence joins TRBV5-1 and TRBJ2-1; D may be TRBD1 or TRBD2 (5 bases each). Germline CDR1 SGHRS, CDR2 YFSETQ. V lost 4 bases and J lost 2, with 16 bases in between. The CDR3 contains 16 residues. The chain's CDR3 is CASSPSAGATYNEQFF. The DNA of the CDR3 is TGCGCCAGCAGCCCCTCCGCCGGGGCGACCTACAATGAGCAGTTCTTC.

The table lists this clonotype with a few counts. The chain links TRBV7-9 to TRBJ1-2; D is ambiguous. V dropped 3 bases and J dropped 3 bases, with 8 bases sitting between them. The CDR3 is made up of 13 amino acids. The germline V gene has CDR1 SEHNR and CDR2 FQNEAQ (reference sequence). This CDR3 reads CASSFETDYGYTF. Here the CDR3 DNA reads TGTGCCAGCAGCTTTGAGACGGACTATGGCTACACCTTC.

The CDR3 loop reads CASSGTGETQYF. The CDR3 coding sequence is TGTGCCAGCAGTGGCACCGGAGAGACCCAGTACTTC. The V call is TRBV6-1, the J call TRBJ2-5; D not resolved. Germline loops: CDR1 MNHNS, CDR2 SASEGT. This CDR3 comprises 12 residues. V lost 4 bases to trimming and J lost 4 bases, with 7 bases between them.

V usage is TRBV20-1 and J usage is TRBJ2-7, with D possibly TRBD1 on 6 matching bases. The V end lost 6 bases, the J end lost 0 bases, and 15 bases lay between the germline ends. From germline, CDR1 is DFQATT and CDR2 SNEGSKA (reference sequence). The CDR3 loop spans 14 amino acids. The CDR3 region has the DNA TGCAGTGCCTCTACCGGGACAAGCTCCTACGAGCAGTACTTC. It translates to CSASTGTSSYEQYF.

The chain couples TRBV30 to TRBJ2-7; 11 positions agree with TRBD1. Unmatched junction bases numbered 4, after V lost 0 bases and J lost 6 bases. CDR1 and CDR2 from the germline V gene are GTSNPN and SVGIG (reference sequence). This CDR3 has 14 amino acids. The CDR3 is CAWSVSGQGVEQYF. Written as DNA, the CDR3 is TGTGCCTGGAGTGTATCGGGACAGGGGGTCGAGCAGTACTTC.

This clonotype was seen a handful of times. This chain connects TRBV11-2 to TRBJ2-7; D is uncertain. Germline V gene lookup returns CDR1 SGHAT and CDR2 FQNNGV. The CDR3 loop spans 11 amino acids. The V end lost 0 bases, the J end lost 6 bases, and 3 bases lay between the germline ends. CDR3 amino acids: CASSLDREQYF. The DNA of the CDR3 is TGTGCCAGCAGCTTAGACCGCGAGCAGTACTTC.

This clonotype was seen repeatedly, ten times or more. The chain links TRBV9 to TRBJ2-1; unclear D gene. V was pared by 3 bases and J by 8 bases, with 12 bases between. The CDR3 consists of 13 residues. The germline CDR1 and CDR2 sequences are SGDLS and YYNGEE. The CDR3 loop reads CASSGRNQDEQFF. The CDR3, as DNA: TGTGCCAGCAGCGGGCGAAACCAGGATGAGCAGTTCTTC.

The chain has TRBV5-1 and TRBJ2-5; 13 bases agree with TRBD2. CDR3 length: 19 residues. V lost 2 bases and J lost 2; bases outside the gene matches: 12. Germline-derived CDR1 and CDR2 are SGHRS and YFSETQ. The CDR3 loop reads CASSFPTSGRTTKQETQYF. DNA for the CDR3: TGCGCCAGCAGCTTTCCGACTAGCGGGAGGACGACCAAACAAGAGACCCAGTACTTC.

This clonotype has a handful of counts. The chain carries TRBV7-9 and TRBJ1-1, with D unclear. Germline CDR1 and CDR2: SEHNR and FQNEAQ (reference sequence). V was clipped by 1 base and J by 1 base, with 7 bases between them. This CDR3 is 14 amino acids long. The chain's CDR3 is CASSLDMGNTEAFF. CDR3 bases: TGTGCCAGCAGCTTAGATATGGGGAACACTGAAGCTTTCTTT.

The genes are TRBV6-6 and TRBJ1-1; D might be TRBD1 (6 bases). Trimming took off 11 bases at V and 6 bases at J, with 19 bases between the two ends. Germline-derived CDR1 and CDR2 are MNHNY and SVGAGI (reference sequence). The CDR3 contains 13 residues. This chain's CDR3 is CASNDRPGAEAFF. The CDR3, as DNA: TGTGCCTCCAACGACAGGCCAGGCGCTGAAGCTTTCTTT.

This clonotype was counted between two and nine times. The chain couples TRBV5-6 to TRBJ2-7, with 8 bases aligning to TRBD2. V gave up 4 bases and J gave up 5 bases; unmatched junction bases: 8. This CDR3 has 14 residues. CDR1 and CDR2 (germline): SGHDT, YYEEEE. The CDR3 DNA reads as TGTGCCAGCAGCGAAGGACTAGCTGTCGACGAGCAGTACTTC. Protein: CASSEGLAVDEQYF.

This clonotype was seen only a few times. The chain has TRBV12-3 or TRBV12-4 and TRBJ2-7; D is perhaps TRBD1 (5 bases). Trimming shortened V by 5 bases and J by 3 bases, and 11 bases separated the two germline ends. This CDR3 has 13 amino acids. The CDR3 here is CASSPRTHYEQYF. The CDR3 region has the DNA TGTGCCAGCAGTCCCAGGACACACTACGAGCAGTACTTC.

The chain recombines TRBV5-1 with TRBJ2-6, with D possibly matching TRBD1 (6 bases). Trimming shortened V by 0 bases and J by 0 bases, and 16 bases separated the two germline ends. Germline CDR1 reads SGHRS; CDR2 reads YFSETQ. The CDR3 has 19 amino acids. CDR3 sequence reads: CASSLAPGTPSSGANVLTF. The CDR3 region has the DNA TGCGCCAGCAGCTTGGCCCCCGGGACACCTAGCTCTGGGGCCAACGTCCTGACTTTC.

In this sample, this clonotype turned up a few times. The chain carries TRBV6-2 or TRBV6-3 and TRBJ1-1, with TRBD1 matching 7 bases. The CDR3 length is 15 residues. Germline-derived CDR1 and CDR2 are MNHEY and SVGEGT. V lost 2 bases to trimming and J lost 4 bases; unmatched junction nucleotides: 7. DNA of the CDR3: TGTGCCAGCAGTTACGGAGGGGGCCTAGGCACTGAAGCTTTCTTT. This translates into CASSYGGGLGTEAFF.

This clonotype came up a few times. The V gene is TRBV19, the J gene TRBJ2-1; D perhaps matches TRBD2 (6 bases). The CDR3 contains 14 residues. Germline CDR1 and CDR2: LNHDA and SQIVND (reference sequence). The ends were cut back, 7 bases at V and 2 bases at J, with 12 bases in the middle. The DNA of the CDR3 is TGTGCCAGTAAGGGCGGGAATACCTACAATGAGCAGTTCTTC. Its translation: CASKGGNTYNEQFF.

The chain has TRBV10-3 and TRBJ2-5; D is unresolved. Trimming cost V 2 bases and J 5 bases, with 12 bases left between them. CDR1 and CDR2 (germline): ENHRY, SYGVKD. This CDR3 is 14 amino acids long. The chain's CDR3 is CAISEGVRTETQYF. The CDR3 coding sequence is TGTGCCATCAGTGAGGGGGTTCGGACGGAGACCCAGTACTTC.

This clonotype has a handful of counts. The genes are TRBV12-3 or TRBV12-4 and TRBJ1-2; D remains unclear. Trimming pared 5 bases from V and 0 bases from J, leaving 13 bases between. This CDR3 contains 15 residues. In DNA form, the CDR3 reads TGTGCCAGCAGTGTGACTCGAGCCGCTAACTATGGCTACACCTTC. Encoded protein: CASSVTRAANYGYTF.

The rearrangement uses TRBV3-1 and TRBJ1-1; D is undetermined. This CDR3 has 14 residues. The germline V gene has CDR1 LGHDT and CDR2 YNNKEL (reference sequence). With 7 bases removed from V and 1 base from J, the gap between germline ends came to 13 bases. CDR3 amino acids: CASTGYNRNTEAFF. The CDR3 DNA reads as TGTGCCAGCACCGGATACAATCGGAACACTGAAGCTTTCTTT. Drawing the rest from reference TRBV3-1 and TRBJ1-1, the complete variable domain is DTAVSQTPKYLVTQMGNDKSIKCEQNLGHDTMYWYKQDSKKFLKIMFSYNNKELIINETVPNRFSPKSPDKAHLNLHINSLELGDSAVYFCASTGYNRNTEAFFGQGTRLTVV.

This chain joins TRBV7-9 and TRBJ2-7; no clear D. Germline V lookup: CDR1 SEHNR, CDR2 FQNEAQ (reference sequence). V dropped 6 bases and J dropped 3 bases, with 15 bases sitting between them. This CDR3 contains 14 residues. The CDR3 DNA is TGTGCCAGCAGGAGTTCAGGCCAGGACTACGAGCAGTACTTC. Its translation: CASRSSGQDYEQYF.

The rearrangement uses TRBV29-1 and TRBJ1-3; no clear D. Germline CDR1 and CDR2: SQVTM and ANQGSEA. Trimming removed 2 bases at V and 0 bases at J, with 8 bases between. The CDR3 runs 14 residues. CDR3 DNA sequence: TGCAGCGTTGAATTGGGTAGCTCTGGAAACACCATATATTTT. Translation gives CSVELGSSGNTIYF. Based on the CDR3 plus reference TRBV29-1 and TRBJ1-3, the full variable domain is SAVISQKPSRDICQRGTSLTIQCQVDSQVTMMFWYRQQPGQSLTLIATANQGSEATYESGFVIDKFPISRPNLTFSTLTVSNMSPEDSSIYLCSVELGSSGNTIYFGEGSWLTVV.

The chain employs TRBV4-1 and TRBJ1-4; D is possibly TRBD1 (5 bases). CDR1 is MGHRA and CDR2 is YSYEKL in the germline V gene. Trimming removed 1 base at V and 8 bases at J, with 14 bases between. This CDR3 has 15 amino acids. The CDR3 loop is CASSQGARVEEKLFF. The CDR3 nucleotides read TGCGCCAGCAGCCAAGGAGCCAGGGTGGAAGAAAAACTGTTTTTT.

V and J are TRBV28 and TRBJ2-1; tentative D call: TRBD1 (5 bases). The germline gives CDR1 MDHEN, CDR2 SYDVKM. The V and J ends lost 2 bases and 8 bases respectively, with 19 bases between them. CDR3 length equals 16 residues. The CDR3 here is CASSLRRKNMGHEQFF. The CDR3 DNA sequence: TGTGCCAGCAGTTTACGGCGGAAAAATATGGGGCATGAGCAGTTCTTC.

The rearrangement uses TRBV9 and TRBJ2-2; tentative D call: TRBD1 (6 bases). Germline CDR1 is SGDLS and CDR2 is YYNGEE. The CDR3 contains 14 residues. V was trimmed by 4 bases and J by 2 bases, leaving 9 bases between them. The CDR3 coding sequence is TGTGCCAGCAGCAAACAGGGTAACACCGGGGAGCTGTTTTTT. As protein: CASSKQGNTGELFF.